The clone carrying this T cell receptor beta chain appeared once. These data come from a study of T cell responses to AZD1222 COVID-19 vaccine. The method was immunoSEQ multiplex PCR; TCRdb's version includes in-frame clones alone and lacks a portion of them. The sample includes approximately 140,000 clones, approximately 88% of them seen just once. V was trimmed by 0 bases and J by 8 bases, leaving 22 bases between them. From germline, CDR1 is LGHNA and CDR2 YNFKEQ. The CDR3 has 18 amino acids. The material sequenced was peripheral blood, taken on day 0 of AZD1222 vaccination. The chain recombines TRBV4-2 with TRBJ2-2; D ambiguous. The TCR sequence derives from an adult in good health. The CDR3 DNA reads as TGTGCCAGCAGCCAAGATCAATTTAAGGATTCCAGGTGGGGGGAGCTGTTTTTT. Translated: CASSQDQFKDSRWGELFF.